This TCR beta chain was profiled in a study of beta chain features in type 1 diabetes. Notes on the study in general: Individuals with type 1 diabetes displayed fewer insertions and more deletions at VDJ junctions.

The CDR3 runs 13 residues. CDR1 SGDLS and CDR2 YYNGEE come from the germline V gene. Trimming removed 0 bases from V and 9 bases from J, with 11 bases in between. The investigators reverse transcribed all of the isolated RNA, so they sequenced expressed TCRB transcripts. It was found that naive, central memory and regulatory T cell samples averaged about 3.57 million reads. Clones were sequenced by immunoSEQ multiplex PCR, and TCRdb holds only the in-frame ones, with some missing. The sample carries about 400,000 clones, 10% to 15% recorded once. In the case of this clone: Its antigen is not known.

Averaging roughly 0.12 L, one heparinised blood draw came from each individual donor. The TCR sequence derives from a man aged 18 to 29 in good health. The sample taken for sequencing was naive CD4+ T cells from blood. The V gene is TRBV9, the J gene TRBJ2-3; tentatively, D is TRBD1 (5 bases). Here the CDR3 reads CASSVEPKGTQYF. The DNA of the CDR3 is TGTGCCAGCAGCGTAGAACCTAAGGGGACGCAGTATTTT.